A single sample is the source of the 20 T cell receptor beta chains below, sequenced in a study of breast tumors, draining lymph nodes, adjacent tissues. Breast cancer patients provided tissue from their axillary draining lymph nodes. TCRdb recomputed calls from the multiplex PCR reads with MiXCR, one row per CDR3 protein. The sample has 200,000 to 300,000 distinct CDR3 sequences, under 35% seen once. Sequencing was carried out using axillary lymph node tissue. These receptors were collected from a female donor with breast cancer. Some clones in this sample may be carry-over from other donors' samples.

In its sample, this clonotype was seen many times. CDR3 amino acids: CASSQETGGRQPQHF. For the CDR3, the DNA is TGCGCCAGCAGCCAAGAGACAGGGGGCAGGCAGCCCCAGCATTTT. The chain couples TRBV4-3 to TRBJ1-5, with 10 nucleotides matching TRBD1. CDR1 is LGHNA and CDR2 is YSLEER in the germline V gene. CDR3 length: 15 amino acids. Trimming removed 0 bases from V and 7 bases from J; junction bases left unmatched: 3.

This clonotype was picked up many times. The chain is built from TRBV6-5 and TRBJ1-2; 11 positions match TRBD1. The trim removed 6 bases at V and 8 bases at J, leaving 8 bases unmatched. Germline V gene sequence: CDR1 MNHEY, CDR2 SVGAGI. The CDR3 covers 14 residues. CDR3 protein: CASRQDRGRDGYTF. CDR3 nucleotide sequence: TGTGCCAGCAGACAGGACAGGGGGCGCGACGGCTACACCTTC.

V is TRBV12-5 and J is TRBJ2-5; 8 positions agree with TRBD2. Trimming cost V 3 bases and J 3 bases; bases outside gene matches: 3. Germline values: CDR1 LGHNT, CDR2 FRNRAP. CDR3 length: 14 amino acids. The CDR3 DNA reads as TGTGCTAGTGGTTTCGGGGGGGAAAAAGAGACCCAGTACTTC. Its translation is CASGFGGEKETQYF.

Comments on this clonotype: A much bigger clone sits one base away, suggesting this may be a read error. The gene calls are TRBV19 and TRBJ2-2; possibly TRBD2 for D (5 bases). The CDR3 extends over 15 amino acids. Germline assignment: CDR1 LNHDA and CDR2 SQIVND (reference sequence). The chain's CDR3 is CASSLDGDSTGEPFF. The DNA for the CDR3 is TGTGCCAGTAGTCTTGACGGGGATTCCACCGGGGAGCCGTTTTTT. The whole variable domain, remainder taken from reference TRBV19 and TRBJ2-2, is DGGITQSPKYLFRKEGQNVTLSCEQNLNHDAMYWYRQDPGQGLRLIYYSQIVNDFQKGDIAEGYSVSREKKESFPLTVTSAQKNPTAFYLCASSLDGDSTGEPFFGEGSRLTVL.

Concerning this clonotype: An end of the junction differs from the germline gene, which may be a read error. This chain joins TRBV11-3 and TRBJ2-2; TRBD1 or TRBD2 may be the D gene (6 bases each). The germline V gene has CDR1 SGHNT and CDR2 YENEEA. The CDR3 has 17 residues. CDR3 DNA: TGTGCCAGCAGCTTAGGAGGGGGGCTCGCGCCCACCGGGGAGCTGCTTTTT. Amino acid sequence: CASSLGGGLAPTGELLF.

The V and J genes are TRBV3-1 and TRBJ2-7; 9 nucleotides align to TRBD2. The ends lost 4 bases at V and 4 bases at J; junction bases unmatched: 8. The CDR3 sequence is 15 residues long. The germline V gene encodes CDR1 LGHDT and CDR2 YNNKEL (reference sequence). The CDR3: CASSPQAGGRYEQYF. CDR3 coding DNA: TGTGCCAGCAGCCCCCAGGCGGGAGGGAGGTACGAGCAGTACTTC.

About this clonotype: This may arise from a read error, as a much more abundant clone is one base away. It is likely a read error, because the conserved phenylalanine at the end of the CDR3 is missing. This sequence joins TRBV19 and TRBJ2-1; tentative D call: TRBD2 (6 bases). V lost 6 bases, J lost 0 bases, and 18 bases lay in between. Germline V gene data show CDR1 as LNHDA and CDR2 as SQIVND (reference sequence). There are 17 residues in the CDR3. Here the CDR3 reads CASRLLDYPRSYNEQFY. CDR3 nucleotide sequence: TGTGCCAGTAGATTATTGGACTATCCCCGCTCCTACAATGAGCAGTTCTAC.

This clonotype was seen ten or more times. The rearrangement joins TRBV16 to TRBJ2-7; D is unclear. CDR1 and CDR2 (germline): KGHSY, FQNENV. V lost 4 bases and J lost 7, with 17 bases in between. This CDR3 has 14 amino acids. The CDR3 bases are TGTGCCAGCAGCCCGCCGGGCAGTCCCTGGGAGCAGTACTTC. This sequence encodes CASSPPGSPWEQYF.

This clonotype came up a few times. The chain couples TRBV5-1 to TRBJ1-5, with 7 bases that match TRBD1. The CDR3 covers 15 residues. The germline gives CDR1 SGHRS, CDR2 YFSETQ. Trimming removed 9 bases from V and 11 bases from J; junction bases left unmatched: 20. For the CDR3, the DNA is TGCGCCACTGGACTAGCGGGAGATCAGGGGGAGACCCAGCATTTT. This encodes CATGLAGDQGETQHF. Looking up the rest from reference TRBV5-1 and TRBJ1-5 gives the full variable domain: KAGVTQTPRYLIKTRGQQVTLSCSPISGHRSVSWYQQTPGQGLQFLFEYFSETQRNKGNFPGRFSGRQFSNSRSEMNVSTLELGDSALYLCATGLAGDQGETQHFGDGTRLSIL.

This chain uses TRBV14 with TRBJ2-7; TRBD2 agrees at 7 bases. The CDR3 consists of 13 residues. J lost 7 bases, V lost 5 bases, and 8 bases had no gene match. CDR1 is SGHDN and CDR2 is FVKESK in the germline V gene. The CDR3 nucleotides read TGTGCCAGCAGCTACTCCGGGGGGACTGAGCAGTACTTC. Translating it yields CASSYSGGTEQYF.

This clonotype has at least ten counts. This rearrangement joins TRBV20-1 to TRBJ2-3, with 13 bases identical to TRBD2. After removal of 0 bases from V and 7 bases from J, the junction contained 13 bases not matched to a gene. Germline V CDR1 and CDR2: DFQATT, SNEGSKA (reference sequence). CDR3 length equals 18 residues. In DNA form, the CDR3 reads TGCAGTGCTAGAGATCACTTTCTGCCGACTAGCGGGAGGCATACGCAGTATTTT. Protein: CSARDHFLPTSGRHTQYF.

This clonotype was recorded at least ten times. The rearrangement links TRBV20-1 to TRBJ2-7, with unresolved D. V lost 5 bases to trimming and J lost 6 bases, with 17 bases between them. CDR1 and CDR2 from the germline V gene are DFQATT and SNEGSKA (reference sequence). The CDR3 is made up of 13 amino acids. The CDR3 spells CSAFSRPSSEQYF. CDR3 coding DNA: TGCAGTGCTTTTTCACGGCCTAGTTCCGAGCAGTACTTC.

The chain is built from TRBV7-3 and TRBJ1-4; D possibly corresponds to TRBD1 (6 bases). Germline CDR1 SGHTA, CDR2 FQGTGA. CDR3 length: 14 residues. The V end was cut by 4 bases, the J end by 7 bases, with 13 bases between. In DNA form, the CDR3 reads TGTGCCAGCAGCTCGGGGGCCATCGCTGAAAAACTGTTTTTT. As protein: CASSSGAIAEKLFF.

This clonotype was seen at least ten times. The chain uses TRBV20-1 and TRBJ1-6, with 8 bases fitting TRBD1. The CDR3 is 17 amino acids. Trimming took 1 base from V and 2 from J; bases not matched to a gene: 7. Germline CDR1 is DFQATT and CDR2 is SNEGSKA (reference sequence). CDR3 protein: CSARAKQGVPYNSPLHF. CDR3 nucleotide sequence: TGCAGTGCTAGAGCGAAACAGGGGGTACCCTATAATTCACCCCTCCACTTT.

The chain employs TRBV9 and TRBJ1-6; D possibly corresponds to TRBD1 (6 bases). The length of the CDR3 is 16 residues. Between the trimmed V and J ends, which lost 4 bases and 4 bases, there was a span of 15 bases. Germline values: CDR1 SGDLS, CDR2 YYNGEE. CDR3 nucleotide sequence: TGTGCCAGCAGCTTCAGAGGGGGGGCATATAATTCACCCCTCCACTTT. It yields the protein CASSFRGGAYNSPLHF.

This clonotype has a count of ten or more. The V call is TRBV6-6, the J call TRBJ2-2; no clear D. Per germline, CDR1 MNHNY and CDR2 SVGAGI (reference sequence). The CDR3 is 15 amino acids. Trimming took off 6 bases at V and 7 bases at J, with 18 bases between the two ends. CDR3 nucleotides: TGTGCCAGCAGCAGCGTCAGGAAGTCGGGCGGGGAGCTGTTTTTT. This gives the protein CASSSVRKSGGELFF.

This clonotype showed up just a few times. This could be a read error, since a much larger clone is one nucleotide away. CDR3 coding DNA: TGCAGTGCTAGGGGACTAGCGGGAGTTCGGGCGTATAACGAGCGGTACTTC. It encodes CSARGLAGVRAYNERYF. J is TRBJ2-7 and V is TRBV20-1, with 14 bases matching TRBD2. Germline V lookup: CDR1 DFQATT, CDR2 SNEGSKA (reference sequence). This CDR3 has 17 residues.

This clonotype was seen at least ten times. The chain combines TRBV7-8 with TRBJ2-3; the D gene could be TRBD1 or TRBD2 (5 bases each). Trimming cost V 0 bases and J 6 bases, with 10 bases left between them. Germline CDR1 and CDR2: SGHVS and FQNEAQ. The CDR3 is made up of 14 amino acids. The CDR3 DNA follows: TGTGCCAGCAGCTTAGCGATGTGGGGGGATACGCAGTATTTT. Residues: CASSLAMWGDTQYF. Supplemented by reference TRBV7-8 and TRBJ2-3, the full variable domain reads GAGVSQSPRYKVAKRGQDVALRCDPISGHVSLFWYQQALGQGPEFLTYFQNEAQLDKSGLPSDRFFAERPEGSVSTLKIQRTQQEDSAVYLCASSLAMWGDTQYFGPGTRLTVL.

This clonotype was detected a few times. V is TRBV7-6 and J is TRBJ1-1; perhaps TRBD1 as D (5 bases). Trimming cost V 2 bases and J 10 bases, with 14 bases left between them. Germline V gene sequence: CDR1 SGHVS, CDR2 FNYEAQ. This CDR3 spans 13 amino acids. The CDR3 spells CASSLRGEVGAFF. DNA of the CDR3: TGTGCCAGCAGCTTAAGGGGAGAGGTTGGAGCTTTCTTT.

This clonotype was seen at least ten times. The V gene is TRBV19, the J gene TRBJ2-2; tentative D call: TRBD2 (6 bases). Germline CDR1 is LNHDA and CDR2 is SQIVND (reference sequence). The length of the CDR3 is 14 residues. V dropped 8 bases and J dropped 4 bases, with 14 bases sitting between them. Here the CDR3 reads CASSSGGRTGELFF. DNA for the CDR3: TGTGCCAGTTCGTCCGGGGGACGCACCGGGGAGCTGTTTTTT.